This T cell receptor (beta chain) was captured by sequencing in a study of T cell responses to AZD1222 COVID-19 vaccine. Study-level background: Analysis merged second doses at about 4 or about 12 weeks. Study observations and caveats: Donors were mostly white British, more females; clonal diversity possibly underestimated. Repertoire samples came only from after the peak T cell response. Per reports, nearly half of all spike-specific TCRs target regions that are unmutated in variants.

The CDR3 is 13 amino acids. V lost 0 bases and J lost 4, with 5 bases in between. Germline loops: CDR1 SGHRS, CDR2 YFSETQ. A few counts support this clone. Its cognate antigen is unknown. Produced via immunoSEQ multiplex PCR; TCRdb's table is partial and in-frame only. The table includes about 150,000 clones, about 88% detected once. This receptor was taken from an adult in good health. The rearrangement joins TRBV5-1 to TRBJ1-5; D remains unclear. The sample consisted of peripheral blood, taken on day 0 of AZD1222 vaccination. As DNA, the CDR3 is TGCGCCAGCAGCTTGGCCCCGAATCAGCCCCAGCATTTT. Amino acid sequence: CASSLAPNQPQHF. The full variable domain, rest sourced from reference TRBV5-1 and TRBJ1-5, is KAGVTQTPRYLIKTRGQQVTLSCSPISGHRSVSWYQQTPGQGLQFLFEYFSETQRNKGNFPGRFSGRQFSNSRSEMNVSTLELGDSALYLCASSLAPNQPQHFGDGTRLSIL.